The source of this T cell receptor (beta chain) is a study of blood T cell repertoires in COVID-19. About the study: Acute and convalescent COVID-19 specimens originated in the United States, Italy and Spain. Sample material is recorded as cDNA or gDNA derived from T cells, B-cell-depleted T cells, or PBMCs.

Original processing notes: Estimated nucleated cell counts came from reference gene primer amplification. Here immunoSEQ multiplex PCR was the method, and the copy in TCRdb shows in-frame clones only, minus some. The V and J calls and clone size were taken over from that table, and D and trimming were inferred from the DNA. The repertoire holds approximately 260,000 clones, with around nine tenths as singletons. This clone has a single count. The CDR3 sequence is 13 residues long. Germline loops: CDR1 SNHLY, CDR2 FYNNEI. Trimming shortened V by 4 bases and J by 7 bases, and 11 bases separated the two germline ends.

The sequence was obtained from a woman aged 55-69 years who had recovered from COVID-19. The chain employs TRBV2 and TRBJ1-5; unclear D gene. Source material: PBMCs or T cells enriched from blood (not recorded which). The DNA for the CDR3 is TGTGCCAGCAGTGTTGGTGGTCGGCAGCCCCAGCATTTT. Translated, it gives CASSVGGRQPQHF.